This T cell receptor (beta chain) was documented in a study of blood T cell repertoires in COVID-19. Germline CDR1 and CDR2: SEHNR and FQNEAQ (reference sequence). This CDR3 spans 17 amino acids. Trimming cost V 3 bases and J 4 bases, with 22 bases left between them. Method: immunoSEQ multiplex PCR; TCRdb's copy keeps in-frame clones and lacks some. The repertoire holds approximately 83,000 clones, with about four fifths as singletons. Sequencing used peripheral blood. The chain combines TRBV7-9 with TRBJ2-7; the D gene is possibly TRBD1 (6 bases). The receptor was isolated from an elderly woman with acute or convalescent COVID-19. The CDR3 here is CASSFSDTGLAQYEQYF. The CDR3 bases are TGTGCCAGCAGCTTTTCCGACACAGGGCTGGCGCAGTACGAGCAGTACTTC.